This T cell receptor (beta chain) was captured in a study of beta chain features in type 1 diabetes. cDNA synthesis used the whole RNA isolate, giving expressed TCRB sequences. Produced via immunoSEQ multiplex PCR; TCRdb's table is partial and in-frame only. The data hold under 950,000 clones, with about 17% observed a single time. The CDR3 contains 16 residues. V shed 7 bases, J shed 4 bases, and the junction held 8 bases outside the gene matches. CDR1 is MNHNY, CDR2 SVGAGI, per germline (reference sequence). The genes are TRBV6-6 and TRBJ2-2, with 11 nucleotides matching TRBD1. This receptor was obtained from a woman under 30 in good health. The sample comprised naive CD4+ T cells from blood. The CDR3 loop is CASTHSGTGGTGELFF. Here the CDR3 DNA reads TGTGCCAGCACCCATAGTGGGACAGGGGGCACCGGGGAGCTGTTTTTT.